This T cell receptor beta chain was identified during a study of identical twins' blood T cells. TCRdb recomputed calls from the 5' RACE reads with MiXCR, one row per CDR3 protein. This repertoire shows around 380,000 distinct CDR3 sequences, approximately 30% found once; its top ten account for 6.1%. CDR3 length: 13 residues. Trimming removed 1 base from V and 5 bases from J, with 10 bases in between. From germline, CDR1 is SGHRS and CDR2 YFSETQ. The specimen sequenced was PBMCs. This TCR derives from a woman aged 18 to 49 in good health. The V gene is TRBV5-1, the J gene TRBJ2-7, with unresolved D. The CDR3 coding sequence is TGCGCCAGCAGCTTGTTAACAGACCACGAGCAGTACTTC. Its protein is CASSLLTDHEQYF.